These T cell receptor beta chains were read from a single sample in a study of CD8 T cells in Susac syndrome. Each CDR3 protein gets one entry after TCRdb re-called the immunoSEQ multiplex PCR reads with MiXCR. Of roughly 200,000 distinct CDR3 sequences in the sample, 85% to 95% were seen once. Sequencing used CD4+ T cells from PBMCs. The receptors stem from a human donor with Susac syndrome. CDR3s include the opening cysteine and the closing phenylalanine or tryptophan. The D gene is left open where the match is weak. Size is stated for part of the rows, as once, few or many counts, or as a class when the clone is expanded.

D gene: TRBD2; clone size: NA; V gene: TRBV5-1; J gene: TRBJ2-1; CDR3 length: 17; CDR3 DNA: TGCGCCAGCAGCCCGGGACCTAGCGGCCCGAATTACAATGAGCAGTTCTTC; CDR3 protein: CASSPGPSGPNYNEQFF
D gene: NA; clone size: once; V gene: TRBV19; J gene: TRBJ1-2; CDR3 length: 13; CDR3 DNA: TGTGCCAGTAGTACTACAGGTTCCTATGGCTACACCTTC; CDR3 protein: CASSTTGSYGYTF
D gene: NA; clone size: NA; V gene: TRBV30; J gene: TRBJ2-1; CDR3 length: 14; CDR3 DNA: TGTGCCTGGTTACTCCGGGATAAATACAATGAGCAGTTCTTC; CDR3 protein: CAWLLRDKYNEQFF
D gene: TRBD2; clone size: NA; V gene: TRBV27; J gene: TRBJ2-1; CDR3 length: 16; CDR3 DNA: TGTGCCAGCAGTTTAGCAGGCGGGAGATCATTCCATGAGCAGTTCTTC; CDR3 protein: CASSLAGGRSFHEQFF
D gene: TRBD1; clone size: NA; V gene: TRBV20-1; J gene: TRBJ1-1; CDR3 length: 14; CDR3 DNA: TGCAGTGCTAGGACAGGGGCTCTGAACACTGAAGCTTTCTTT; CDR3 protein: CSARTGALNTEAFF
D gene: NA; clone size: NA; V gene: TRBV9; J gene: TRBJ2-5; CDR3 length: 13; CDR3 DNA: TGTGCCAGCAGCGTAGCGCCAGGCGAGACCCAGTACTTC; CDR3 protein: CASSVAPGETQYF
D gene: TRBD2; clone size: NA; V gene: TRBV4-3; J gene: TRBJ2-5; CDR3 length: 16; CDR3 DNA: TGCGCCAGCAGCCACCGACTAGCGGGAGAAGGAGAGACCCAGTACTTC; CDR3 protein: CASSHRLAGEGETQYF
D gene: NA; clone size: NA; V gene: TRBV6-1; J gene: TRBJ1-2; CDR3 length: 13; CDR3 DNA: TGTGCCAGCAGTGAAGAGGAGCTCTATGGCTACACCTTC; CDR3 protein: CASSEEELYGYTF
D gene: NA; clone size: NA; V gene: TRBV6-1; J gene: TRBJ1-2; CDR3 length: 16; CDR3 DNA: TGTGCCAGCAGCCCCTCCCGAGCCACGGATTTCTATGGCTACACCTTC; CDR3 protein: CASSPSRATDFYGYTF
D gene: NA; clone size: NA; V gene: TRBV3-1; J gene: TRBJ1-1; CDR3 length: 11; CDR3 DNA: TGTGCCAGCAGCTGGGGGGTAGAAGCTTTCTTT; CDR3 protein: CASSWGVEAFF
D gene: NA; clone size: NA; V gene: TRBV20-1; J gene: TRBJ1-2; CDR3 length: 13; CDR3 DNA: TGCAGTATCCCACAGGCGGGGCCAGATGGCTACACCTTC; CDR3 protein: CSIPQAGPDGYTF
D gene: NA; clone size: NA; V gene: TRBV6-2/TRBV6-3; J gene: TRBJ1-1; CDR3 length: 13; CDR3 DNA: TGTGCCGTAAGCTACCCCCCGAGGACTGAAGCTTTCTTT; CDR3 protein: CAVSYPPRTEAFF
D gene: TRBD2; clone size: NA; V gene: TRBV12-3/TRBV12-4; J gene: TRBJ2-2; CDR3 length: 14; CDR3 DNA: TGTGCCAGCAGACCGACTAGCAGCACCGGGGAGCTGTTTTTT; CDR3 protein: CASRPTSSTGELFF
D gene: NA; clone size: NA; V gene: TRBV11-2; J gene: TRBJ2-2; CDR3 length: 14; CDR3 DNA: TGTGCCAGCAGCCCCTTTTGGCAACCCGGGGAGCTGTTTTTT; CDR3 protein: CASSPFWQPGELFF
D gene: NA; clone size: NA; V gene: TRBV6-2/TRBV6-3; J gene: TRBJ1-1; CDR3 length: 15; CDR3 DNA: TGTGCCAGCAGTGTGACGGACCGCTGGAACACTGAAGCTTTCTTT; CDR3 protein: CASSVTDRWNTEAFF
D gene: TRBD2; clone size: NA; V gene: TRBV19; J gene: TRBJ2-1; CDR3 length: 15; CDR3 DNA: TGTGCCAGTATGGGAGGGAGGCACTCAAACAATGAGCAGTTCTTC; CDR3 protein: CASMGGRHSNNEQFF
D gene: NA; clone size: NA; V gene: TRBV11-2; J gene: TRBJ2-2; CDR3 length: 13; CDR3 DNA: TGTGCCAGCAGCTTAGCGTACACCGGGGAGCTGTTTTTT; CDR3 protein: CASSLAYTGELFF
D gene: NA; clone size: NA; V gene: TRBV6-2/TRBV6-3; J gene: TRBJ2-7; CDR3 length: 14; CDR3 DNA: TGTGCCAGCAGCCGGCCAACAGGGACCTACGAGCAGTACTTC; CDR3 protein: CASSRPTGTYEQYF
D gene: NA; clone size: NA; V gene: TRBV5-1; J gene: TRBJ2-3; CDR3 length: 15; CDR3 DNA: TGCGCCAGCAGCTTGTTGGTCGGGAGCTCAGATACGCAGTATTTT; CDR3 protein: CASSLLVGSSDTQYF
D gene: TRBD1; clone size: NA; V gene: TRBV5-1; J gene: TRBJ2-5; CDR3 length: 14; CDR3 DNA: TGCGCCAGCTCGACGAGGGACAGGGAAGAGACCCAGTACTTC; CDR3 protein: CASSTRDREETQYF
D gene: TRBD1; clone size: once; V gene: TRBV20-1; J gene: TRBJ1-1; CDR3 length: 14; CDR3 DNA: TGCAGTGCTACGACAGGGGCTTGGAACACTGAAGCTTTCTTT; CDR3 protein: CSATTGAWNTEAFF
D gene: NA; clone size: NA; V gene: TRBV5-1; J gene: TRBJ1-4; CDR3 length: 16; CDR3 DNA: TGCGCCAGCAGCAGGGGACCCTCCGCCACTAATGAAAAACTGTTTTTT; CDR3 protein: CASSRGPSATNEKLFF
D gene: TRBD2; clone size: NA; V gene: TRBV11-2; J gene: TRBJ2-5; CDR3 length: 15; CDR3 DNA: TGTGCCAGCAGCTCACCGGGACTAACCCAAGAGACCCAGTACTTC; CDR3 protein: CASSSPGLTQETQYF
D gene: TRBD1; clone size: NA; V gene: TRBV7-2; J gene: TRBJ2-2; CDR3 length: 17; CDR3 DNA: TGTGCCAGCAGCTTAGAGAATACAGGGGGCATCACCGGGGAGCTGTTTTTT; CDR3 protein: CASSLENTGGITGELFF
D gene: NA; clone size: NA; V gene: TRBV4-1; J gene: TRBJ1-2; CDR3 length: 14; CDR3 DNA: TGCGCCAGCAGCCAAGGTCGGCTTAGGGAAGGCTACACCTTC; CDR3 protein: CASSQGRLREGYTF
D gene: NA; clone size: NA; V gene: TRBV28; J gene: TRBJ2-1; CDR3 length: 12; CDR3 DNA: TGTGCCAGCAGCCTAAATATGGGTGAGCAGTTCTTC; CDR3 protein: CASSLNMGEQFF
D gene: NA; clone size: NA; V gene: TRBV18; J gene: TRBJ1-1; CDR3 length: 14; CDR3 DNA: TGTGCCAGCTCACCGTCGACGATGAACACTGAAGCTTTCTTT; CDR3 protein: CASSPSTMNTEAFF